Below are 4 T cell receptor beta chains sequenced from a single sample in a study of Ad26.COV2.S vaccination and SARS-CoV-2 variants (dated by TCRdb to about 2021). Interpreted using the paper, the treatment or condition label stands for: roughly 20 received Ad26.COV2.S at low or high dose, single or two shots; 5 received placebo; per-sample allocation not given. Repertoires of vaccine and placebo recipients were sequenced from samples collected on day 63 after the first injection. The protocol used for the library was the immunoSEQ multiplex PCR assay. TCRdb retrieved this table from immuneACCESS and kept in-frame rearrangements only. Not all clones are present; in checked studies, unresolved V genes account for under half, and no reason is known for the remainder. The sample has some 300,000 clones on record, 86% of them singletons. Jointly, the top ten make up 1.5% to 2% of the sample. The material was peripheral blood, obtained in a trial of Ad26.COV2.S vaccine versus placebo. These receptors all come from a person aged 18 to 65 who received the Ad26.COV2.S COVID-19 vaccine or a placebo.

The chain links TRBV7-8 to TRBJ2-5; D gene unclear. CDR3 size: 13 residues. Germline V lookup: CDR1 SGHVS, CDR2 FQNEAQ. V was pared by 5 bases and J by 0 bases, with 7 bases between. The CDR3 sequence: CASSLRYQETQYF. DNA for the CDR3: TGTGCCAGCAGCCTACGGTACCAAGAGACCCAGTACTTC.

The chain joins TRBV27 to TRBJ2-5; D is unclear. In germline, CDR1 is MNHEY, CDR2 SMNVEV (reference sequence). Deletions cut 8 bases from V and 3 bases from J, with 7 bases between. The CDR3 loop spans 11 amino acids. The CDR3 sequence is CASHYKETQYF. The CDR3 DNA follows: TGTGCCAGCCACTATAAAGAGACCCAGTACTTC.

The V call is TRBV10-3, the J call TRBJ2-3, with D perhaps being TRBD1 or TRBD2 (5 bases each). Trimming pared 10 bases from V and 9 bases from J, leaving 20 bases between. CDR1 is ENHRY and CDR2 is SYGVKD in the germline V gene. The CDR3 spans 13 residues. CDR3 sequence (DNA): TGTGCCACCTACCAGGGACCTCCGACGACGCAGTATTTT. It is translated as CATYQGPPTTQYF.

The chain is built from TRBV7-2 and TRBJ2-1; D call uncertain. V dropped 2 bases and J dropped 4 bases, with 6 bases sitting between them. The germline V gene encodes CDR1 SGHTA and CDR2 FQGNSA. The CDR3 consists of 13 residues. CDR3 sequence reads: CASSLLNYNEQFF. The CDR3 DNA reads as TGTGCCAGCAGCTTACTGAATTACAATGAGCAGTTCTTC.